This T cell receptor beta chain was profiled in a study of blood T cells in healthy people across ages (dated by TCRdb to between 2014 and 2016). For the study in its entirety: In model experiments, roughly one uniquely barcoded TCR beta cDNA molecule per two T cells was captured by template switching. The study measured age-related changes in TCR beta repertoire diversity using deep sequencing normalized with unique cDNA molecular identifiers. Donors were grouped into four age groups: young (average roughly 15 years), middle-aged (39), aged (around 62) and long-lived (roughly 80). To avoid experimental bias, donors of different ages were spread randomly across the sequencing lanes. Two additional independent replicas of 1 million unique cDNA reads from the same blood draw were analyzed for two donors (one aged 18 to 29 and one aged 80 or older).

Libraries were constructed by 5' RACE. Sequencer: Illumina HiSeq 2500. A second roughly 6 to 12 cycle PCR used a sample-barcoded 5' primer and a J-beta primer mix. Each TCR beta cDNA molecule received a unique molecular identifier from a template-switch 5' adaptor carrying 12 random nucleotides. At least 2.5 million CDR3-containing paired-end reads were obtained from each sample. The Mint cDNA synthesis kit, primed by a TRBC-specific oligonucleotide, was used to synthesize first-strand cDNA from all RNA. All cDNA was treated with uracil-DNA glycosylase and then went through a first 18-cycle PCR with the universal primers M1SS and BC2_uni_R. In the authors' own workflow: Normalization of each sample was performed by random selection of 1 million high-quality reads, each carrying a distinct molecular identifier. Instead of being binned into consensus sequences, reads that shared molecular identifiers were thrown out. MiTCR, with a Q25 quality threshold and the strictest error-elimination algorithm, was used for CDR3 identification, clonotype clustering and error correction. A nonparametric unseen species model using Euler transformation provided a lower-bound estimate of total TCR beta diversity. TCRdb reprocessed the public reads (quality trimming at Q25 with fastp, clone calling with MiXCR) and kept in-frame beta chains. All rows with the same CDR3 protein become a single entry with the most common DNA and genes. TCRdb's processing, not the authors' own work, is the source of the V and J calls. The sample table shows over a million distinct CDR3 sequences, and roughly 64% are seen once. Roughly 7% of the sample goes to the ten largest clones.

A word on this clonotype: Its target antigen remains unknown. No base quality information exists; no much larger clone differs at one position.

Systemically healthy Caucasian individuals from Russia, approximately 39 in total and aged roughly 6 to 90 years, were included as donors. Each donor gave about 10 milliliters of peripheral blood, drawn into EDTA-treated Vacutainer tubes. Ficoll-Paque density-gradient centrifugation was used to isolate PBMCs, with at least 6 million per sample. Trizol reagent was used to extract total RNA from the PBMCs, yielding at least 6 micrograms per sample. For every donor, flow cytometry on a PBMC aliquot measured the percentage of naive CD45RAhigh/CD27high T cells. What the study reported, not specific to this receptor: Estimates of total diversity based on one million sequenced T cells were regarded as lower bounds and as underestimates. Conclusive comparison of naive and antigen-experienced compartments was prevented by the profiling of bulk unsorted PBMCs. Observed TCR beta diversity per million T cells fell roughly linearly with age, and a significant reduction was already apparent by age around 40. Compared with the aged group, the long-lived group had more naive CD4+ T cells, fewer expanded clones and increased TCR diversity, suggesting age selection. A strong correlation was found between observed TCR beta diversity and the percentage of naive T cells measured by flow cytometry. The CMV infection status of donors was not known, potentially confounding age-related changes in expanded clonotypes.

Counted from cysteine to phenylalanine, this CDR3 has 20 amino acids. The kept DNA is CDR3 alone, 60 bases in frame from the first base. Reading the germline V gene gives CDR1 MNHEY and CDR2 SVGEGT. This clonotype was sampled from a man between 18 and 29 years old in good health. Sequencing was done on a sample of blood. The receptor chain draws on TRBV6-2 or TRBV6-3 and TRBJ2-5, with 13 middle bases fitting TRBD2. The J call could be wrong; TRBJ2-7 is a better fit for the DNA end. The DNA sequence is given as TGTGCCAGCAGTTACCCCAACCCGTACTTGACTAGCGGGAGGCGGTACGAGCAGTACTTC. Its product reads: CASSYPNPYLTSGRRYEQYF.